This TCR beta chain appears in the sequencing data of a study of blood T cell repertoires in COVID-19. Study details: From T cells, B-cell-depleted T cells, or PBMCs came the material, which was cDNA or gDNA.

Assay: immunoSEQ multiplex PCR; the TCRdb copy retains only in-frame clones and omits some. The sample records over 350,000 clones, 80% to 90% being singletons. Participants, about 18 to 90 years old, spanned 24 US areas. Germline V gives CDR1 SGDLS, CDR2 YYNGEE. The CDR3 consists of 14 residues. V lost 2 bases to trimming and J lost 6 bases; unmatched junction nucleotides: 5. Specimen: PBMCs or T cells enriched from blood (not recorded which). The receptor was derived from a woman in her forties or fifties who had recovered from COVID-19. The chain is built from TRBV9 and TRBJ2-1; 7 bases map to TRBD1. As DNA, the CDR3 is TGTGCCAGCAGCGTTCGACAGGGACCCAATGAGCAGTTCTTC. Translation gives CASSVRQGPNEQFF.